This T cell receptor (beta chain) was retrieved from a study of human T cells and chemical hapten exposure (dated by TCRdb to the early 2020s). Turning to the overall study: Libraries were pooled for sequencing, and variation in per-sample TCR yields was attributed mainly to small differences in library volumes within the pool. Both TCR alpha and TCR beta chains were sequenced from each blood RNA sample. The study tracked peripheral blood TCR repertoire changes in vivo during primary and secondary sensitization to the hapten diphenylcyclopropenone (DPC) in alopecia patients.

During library preparation, unique molecular identifiers were attached to individual cDNA molecules so that TCRs could be counted in a quantitative, reproducible way. The study's own analysis went as follows. Samples had a median of approximately 93,000 TCRs, with a range from about 23,224 to 700,000. The Decombinator software suite was used to annotate V, J and CDR3 in the TCR reads. Every sample was subsampled to the same number of TCRs (28,000) for the PS versus PT1 abundance plots. TCRs were defined as expanded if absent before sensitization and observed at least eight times at the 2-week time point. Using fastp trimming at Q25 and MiXCR clonotype assembly, TCRdb reanalyzed the public sequencing data and kept in-frame beta chains. Duplicate CDR3 protein sequences are folded into a single record with the most common DNA and genes. The V and J calls were not made by the authors but by TCRdb's processing. The sample table lists 500 to 550 distinct CDR3 sequences, roughly 96% of them with a count of one. Together, the top ten hold under 8.5% of the sample.

A note on this clonotype: Its antigen is still unknown. Per-base qualities were not stored, and no clone one base away is much larger.

General conclusions and limits of the study: Repeated subsampling changed both the strength of the expansion versus patch-test correlation and the threshold at which the correlation became significant. DPC sensitization did not change the number of TCRs with a frequency above 1 in 1000, and there was no evidence of changes in global repertoire structure.

Unfractionated whole blood was collected in Tempus Blood RNA tubes, and total RNA was extracted from that blood. Relative to germline, V is missing 0 bases and J is missing 2 bases, with 1 base of the junction outside any gene match. From the cysteine up to the phenylalanine, the CDR3 has a length of 15 residues. Only the CDR3 part of the read is kept: 45 bases, read in frame from the first base. Per the germline V gene, SGHVS is the CDR1 and FNYEAQ is the CDR2. This chain is built from TRBV7-6 and TRBJ2-3, and TRBD2 matches 8 of the central bases. The sequence derives from a human donor who had alopecia or was a healthy volunteer (not recorded which). Some clones in this sample may be carry-over from other donors' samples. This table probably holds off-target reads from a library built for another chain. The sequenced material came from whole blood. The DNA sequence is TGTGCCAGCAGCTTAGCCGGGAGGGCCACAGATACGCAGTATTTT. Its translation is CASSLAGRATDTQYF.